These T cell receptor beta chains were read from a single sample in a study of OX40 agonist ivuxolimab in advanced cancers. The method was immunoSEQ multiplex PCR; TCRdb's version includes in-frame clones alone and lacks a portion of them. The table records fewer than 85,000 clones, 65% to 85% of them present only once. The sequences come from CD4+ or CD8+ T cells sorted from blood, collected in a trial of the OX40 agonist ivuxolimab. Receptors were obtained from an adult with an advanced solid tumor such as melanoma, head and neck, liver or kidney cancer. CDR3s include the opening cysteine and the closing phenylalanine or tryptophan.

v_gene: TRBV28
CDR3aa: CASTTGRTFYGYTF

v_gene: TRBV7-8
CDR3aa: CASSLVQGSTDTQYF

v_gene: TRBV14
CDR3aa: CASSGQGIRADTQYF

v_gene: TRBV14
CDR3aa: CASSQDMVRTEEAFF

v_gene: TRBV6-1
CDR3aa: CASSEQGPNTEAFF

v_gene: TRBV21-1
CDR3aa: CASSRKRGVRYNSPLHF

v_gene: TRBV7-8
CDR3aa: CASSFLPRQGHYGYTF

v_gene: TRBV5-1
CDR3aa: CASSLASWGIGNTIYF

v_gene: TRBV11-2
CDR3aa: CASSRQSLRGNIQYF

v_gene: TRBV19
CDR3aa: CASNRGRNTEAFF

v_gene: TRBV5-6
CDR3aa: CASSLRVTGTNTGELFF

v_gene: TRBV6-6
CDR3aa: CASSSSGASSQPQHF

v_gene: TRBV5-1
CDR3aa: CASSLADGNNSPLHF

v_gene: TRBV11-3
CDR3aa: CASSLGGGAGIDTQYF

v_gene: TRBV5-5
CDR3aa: CASRYRWRQGNYNEQFF

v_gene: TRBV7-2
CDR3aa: CASSVSGAPGNIQYF

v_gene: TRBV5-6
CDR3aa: CASRIGQRSNYGYTF

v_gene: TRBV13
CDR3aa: CASSWRGGSSYEQYF

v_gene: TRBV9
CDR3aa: CASSVTSGGELNTGELFF

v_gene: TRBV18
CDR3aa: CASSPRVNTEAFF

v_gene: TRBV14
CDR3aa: CASSRDSNQPQHF

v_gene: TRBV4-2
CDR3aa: CASSQEYGDSLYGYTF

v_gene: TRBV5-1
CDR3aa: CASSVQDRRETQYF

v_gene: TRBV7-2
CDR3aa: CASSPGVAGRADTQYF

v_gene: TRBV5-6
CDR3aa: CASSPRWFGQETQYF

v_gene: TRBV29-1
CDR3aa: CSVEGQGGTEAFF

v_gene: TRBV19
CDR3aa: CASSTPTQNTEAFF

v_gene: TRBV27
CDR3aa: CASTPSGGGYGYTF

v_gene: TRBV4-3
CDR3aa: CASSQEGRDHNEQFF

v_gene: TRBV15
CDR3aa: CATSRGGGMNTEAFF

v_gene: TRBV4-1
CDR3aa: CASSLEGGVGEKLFF

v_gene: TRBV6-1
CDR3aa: CASSEGQASTDTQYF

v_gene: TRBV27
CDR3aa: CASSLLGAGEKLFF

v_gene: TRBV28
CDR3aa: CASSRLKLAAEETQYF

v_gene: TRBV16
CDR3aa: CASSQPSGGNTGELFF

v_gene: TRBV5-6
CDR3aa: CASSSTTVMNTEAFF

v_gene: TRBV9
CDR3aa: CASSVDRLNSPLHF

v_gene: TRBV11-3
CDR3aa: CASSPWGDYNEQFF

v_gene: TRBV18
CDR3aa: CASSPPNRGSTEAFF

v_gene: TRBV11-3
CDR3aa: CASSPTNSYEQYF

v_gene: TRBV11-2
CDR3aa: CASSLVQGYRETQYF

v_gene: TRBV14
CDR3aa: CASSHLDRPAEGYTF

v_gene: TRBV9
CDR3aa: CASSVAPGGENTGELFF

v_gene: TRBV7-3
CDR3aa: CASSSNRGITGELFF

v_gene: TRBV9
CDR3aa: CASNSVVLGYTF

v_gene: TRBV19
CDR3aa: CASSLRDRGNTEAFF

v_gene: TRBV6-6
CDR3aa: CASESSGDYEQYF

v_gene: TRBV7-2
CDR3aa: CASSLEGWYYNEQFF

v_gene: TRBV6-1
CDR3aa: CASTAGNQPQHF

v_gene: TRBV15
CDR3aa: CATSKDSHGYTF